These T cell receptor beta chains were read from a single sample in a study of immune evolution from preneoplasia to lung adenocarcinoma. This table comes from immunoSEQ multiplex PCR, and its TCRdb copy is limited to in-frame clones, with some not included. The sample includes about 26,000 clones, about 74% of them seen just once. Sequencing input: FFPE invasive lung adenocarcinoma tissue. The origin of the receptors is a person in their sixties with invasive lung adenocarcinoma. Some clones in this sample may be carry-over from other donors' samples. CDR3s include the opening cysteine and the closing phenylalanine or tryptophan. Each record gives: D gene, clone size, V gene, J gene, CDR3 protein, CDR3 DNA. D genes are given only for firm matches. Not all rows give a size; the values are once, few, many and, for expanded clones, a class.

NA	NA	TRBV11-2	TRBJ2-7	CASSPTGDEQYF	TGTGCCAGCAGCCCCACCGGGGACGAGCAGTACTTC
NA	once	TRBV11-2	TRBJ2-1	CASSLGQALRTKFF	TGTGCCAGCAGCTTAGGTCAGGCCCTCCGCACCAAATTCTTC
NA	NA	TRBV7-9	TRBJ2-7	CASSPGNYEQYF	TGTGCCAGCAGCCCGGGGAACTACGAGCAGTACTTC
TRBD2	NA	TRBV30	TRBJ2-4	CAWSGTRLAGGSKNIQYF	TGTGCCTGGAGTGGAACTCGGCTAGCGGGAGGTTCGAAAAACATTCAGTACTTC
TRBD1	NA	TRBV7-3	TRBJ2-6	CASSTGGSGSGANVLTF	TGTGCCAGCAGTACAGGGGGCTCCGGGTCTGGGGCCAACGTCCTGACTTTC
TRBD1	NA	TRBV6-1	TRBJ2-7	CASRLGQGTYEQYF	TGTGCCAGCAGGTTGGGACAGGGGACGTACGAGCAGTACTTC
NA	NA	TRBV30	TRBJ2-3	CAWSGTVWETDTQYF	TGTGCCTGGAGTGGGACCGTGTGGGAAACAGATACGCAGTATTTT
NA	NA	TRBV30	TRBJ2-3	CAWSVRELGDTQYF	TGTGCCTGGAGTGTACGTGAGCTCGGAGATACGCAGTATTTT
TRBD2	NA	TRBV11-2	TRBJ2-7	CASSLEGGRGGGRGEQYF	TGTGCCAGCAGCTTAGAGGGTGGGCGCGGGGGAGGAAGGGGCGAGCAGTACTTC
NA	NA	TRBV2	TRBJ1-5	CASRGVAPSNQPQHF	TGTGCCAGCAGAGGAGTGGCCCCTAGCAATCAGCCCCAGCATTTT
NA	NA	TRBV25-1	TRBJ2-6	CASSLPGLGANVLTF	TGTGCCAGCAGTTTGCCGGGCCTTGGGGCCAACGTCCTGACTTTC
TRBD2	few	TRBV12-5	TRBJ2-1	CASVLTSGSSYNEQFF	TGTGCTAGTGTCCTGACTAGCGGAAGCTCCTACAATGAGCAGTTCTTC
NA	NA	TRBV11-2	TRBJ2-3	CASSLVRGDTQYF	TGTGCCAGCAGCTTAGTTAGGGGGGATACGCAGTATTTT
TRBD1	NA	TRBV19	TRBJ1-4	CASSMGQGNSNEKLFF	TGTGCCAGTAGTATGGGACAGGGTAACTCTAATGAAAAACTGTTTTTT
NA	NA	TRBV10-3	TRBJ2-1	CAIGLTYNEQFF	TGTGCCATCGGACTAACCTACAATGAGCAGTTCTTC
NA	NA	TRBV28	TRBJ1-2	CASRYREIGYTF	TGTGCCAGCAGATACAGGGAAATTGGCTACACCTTC
NA	once	TRBV18	TRBJ2-2	CASSPRTARTGELFF	TGTGCCAGCTCACCTCGGACGGCTCGCACCGGGGAGCTGTTTTTT
TRBD2	once	TRBV5-5	TRBJ2-1	CASSLSGSSYNEQFF	TGTGCCAGCAGCTTAAGCGGGAGCTCCTACAATGAGCAGTTCTTC
NA	medium-sized	TRBV25-1	TRBJ2-3	CASSGSGTGLRDTQYF	TGTGCCAGCAGTGGTTCTGGGACTGGGCTAAGGGATACGCAGTATTTT
NA	NA	TRBV5-4	TRBJ2-2	CASSPDVSAGELFF	TGTGCCAGCAGCCCCGACGTTAGCGCCGGGGAGCTGTTTTTT
TRBD2	once	TRBV4-2	TRBJ2-7	CASSPTAGGRAAEQYF	TGTGCCAGCAGCCCCACGGCGGGCGGGAGGGCCGCCGAGCAGTACTTC
NA	NA	TRBV7-6	TRBJ1-2	CASSLSRGGGYGYTF	TGTGCCAGCAGCTTAAGCCGGGGCGGGGGCTATGGCTACACCTTC
NA	NA	TRBV28	TRBJ1-5	CASISTSNQPQHF	TGTGCCAGCATTTCAACCTCCAATCAGCCCCAGCATTTT
NA	NA	TRBV5-6	TRBJ1-2	CASSPTWQGSGYTF	TGTGCCAGCAGCCCCACATGGCAGGGGTCTGGCTACACCTTC
NA	NA	TRBV28	TRBJ2-1	CASTLPGAGSYNEQFF	TGTGCCAGCACCCTACCGGGGGCGGGGTCCTACAATGAGCAGTTCTTC
TRBD2	few	TRBV10-2	TRBJ2-3	CASRGTSGSLTQYF	TGCGCCAGCAGAGGGACTAGCGGGAGTCTTACGCAGTATTTT
NA	NA	TRBV4-1	TRBJ1-2	CASSHLARGDYGYTF	TGCGCCAGCAGCCATCTGGCTCGGGGGGACTATGGCTACACCTTC
TRBD1	NA	TRBV28	TRBJ1-2	CASRPSTGNYGYTF	TGTGCCAGCAGACCCTCGACAGGGAACTATGGCTACACCTTC
NA	NA	TRBV27	TRBJ1-2	CASSPSMGTNYGYTF	TGTGCCAGCAGTCCAAGCATGGGGACTAACTATGGCTACACCTTC
NA	NA	TRBV6-6	TRBJ2-1	CASSYSTVAYNEQFF	TGTGCCAGCAGTTACTCGACAGTTGCCTACAATGAGCAGTTCTTC
NA	once	TRBV12-5	TRBJ1-5	CASGLDFGGGNQPQHF	TGTGCTAGTGGTTTGGACTTTGGGGGAGGCAATCAGCCCCAGCATTTT
TRBD2	NA	TRBV5-1	TRBJ2-1	CASSLAPGLAGGNEQFF	TGCGCCAGCAGCTTGGCCCCCGGACTAGCGGGAGGCAATGAGCAGTTCTTC
NA	NA	TRBV30	TRBJ2-3	CAWSKGPDTQYF	TGTGCCTGGAGTAAAGGGCCAGATACGCAGTATTTT
TRBD2	once	TRBV28	TRBJ2-1	CASSLGLAGNNEQFF	TGTGCCAGCAGTTTGGGGCTAGCGGGTAACAATGAGCAGTTCTTC
NA	few	TRBV5-8	TRBJ1-1	CASSPMGRATEAFF	TGTGCCAGCAGCCCCATGGGACGGGCGACTGAAGCTTTCTTT
TRBD1	medium-sized	TRBV6-5	TRBJ1-2	CASSYTQQGRYGYTF	TGTGCCAGCAGTTACACCCAACAGGGGCGATATGGCTACACCTTC
NA	once	TRBV28	TRBJ2-7	CASSLSGKSGYDYEQYF	TGTGCCAGCAGTTTATCCGGAAAGTCAGGGTATGACTACGAGCAGTACTTC
NA	once	TRBV6-5	TRBJ1-2	CASSYSTAGERYTF	TGTGCCAGCAGTTACTCGACGGCAGGGGAACGCTACACCTTC
NA	NA	TRBV7-9	TRBJ2-7	CASSSKSQQYF	TGTGCCAGCAGCTCTAAGTCCCAGCAGTACTTC
TRBD2	once	TRBV18	TRBJ2-1	CASSPRGGSSYNEQFF	TGTGCCAGCTCACCACGGGGGGGGTCCTCCTACAATGAGCAGTTCTTC
NA	once	TRBV19	TRBJ1-1	CASSIDSGLTEAFF	TGTGCCAGTAGTATAGATTCGGGCCTCACTGAAGCTTTCTTT
NA	NA	TRBV7-2	TRBJ2-1	CASSLVSSRGTHEQFF	TGTGCCAGCAGCTTAGTTTCGTCGCGAGGAACACATGAGCAGTTCTTC
NA	NA	TRBV5-1	TRBJ2-1	CASSFSSGYNEQFF	TGCGCCAGCAGCTTTTCCAGCGGGTACAATGAGCAGTTCTTC
NA	few	TRBV4-1	TRBJ1-1	CASSNWGRGRNTEAFF	TGCGCCAGCAGCAACTGGGGGCGTGGACGGAACACTGAAGCTTTCTTT
NA	once	TRBV30	TRBJ2-2	CAVYGGGSVAGELFF	TGTGCCGTTTACGGCGGAGGCTCGGTTGCCGGGGAGCTGTTTTTT
TRBD2	NA	TRBV11-2	TRBJ2-1	CASNREGENEQFF	TGTGCCAGCAACCGGGAGGGGGAGAATGAGCAGTTCTTC
TRBD1	NA	TRBV7-3	TRBJ1-5	CASSHLGLWTGRNNQPQHF	TGTGCCAGCAGCCATCTAGGCCTCTGGACAGGGAGGAACAATCAGCCCCAGCATTTT
NA	NA	TRBV6-1	TRBJ2-1	CASGYNEQFF	TGTGCCAGCGGTTACAATGAGCAGTTCTTC
NA	NA	TRBV4-1	TRBJ2-1	CASSQDFHNEQFF	TGCGCCAGCAGCCAAGATTTCCACAATGAGCAGTTCTTC